Given below is one T cell receptor beta chain in context. The data stem from a study of blood T cell repertoires in COVID-19. On the study more broadly: Samples taken during acute and convalescent COVID-19 were collected in the United States, Italy and Spain. The cDNA or gDNA used as material had been derived from T cells, B-cell-depleted T cells, or PBMCs.

Under the authors' procedure: Reference gene primers were amplified, and this amplification served to estimate nucleated cell counts. Libraries were prepared by immunoSEQ multiplex PCR; TCRdb keeps only in-frame clonotypes and omits some of them. V and J calls and clone size follow that table, whereas D and trimming were derived from the DNA. Counted here are approximately 200,000 clones, roughly 86% occurring once; the ten biggest clones make up approximately 2.9%. Trimming shortened V by 0 bases and J by 5 bases, and 10 bases separated the two germline ends. CDR3 length: 15 amino acids. Per germline, CDR1 LGHDT and CDR2 YNNKEL (reference sequence).

The chain is built from TRBV3-1 (or the pseudogene TRBV3-2) and TRBJ1-4, with a weak D call TRBD1 (5 bases). The sequencing sample was made of peripheral blood. The TCR comes from a woman in her 30s with active or convalescent COVID-19. CDR3 sequence: CASSQEDRFNEKLFF. CDR3 in DNA: TGTGCCAGCAGCCAAGAAGACAGATTCAATGAAAAACTGTTTTTT.